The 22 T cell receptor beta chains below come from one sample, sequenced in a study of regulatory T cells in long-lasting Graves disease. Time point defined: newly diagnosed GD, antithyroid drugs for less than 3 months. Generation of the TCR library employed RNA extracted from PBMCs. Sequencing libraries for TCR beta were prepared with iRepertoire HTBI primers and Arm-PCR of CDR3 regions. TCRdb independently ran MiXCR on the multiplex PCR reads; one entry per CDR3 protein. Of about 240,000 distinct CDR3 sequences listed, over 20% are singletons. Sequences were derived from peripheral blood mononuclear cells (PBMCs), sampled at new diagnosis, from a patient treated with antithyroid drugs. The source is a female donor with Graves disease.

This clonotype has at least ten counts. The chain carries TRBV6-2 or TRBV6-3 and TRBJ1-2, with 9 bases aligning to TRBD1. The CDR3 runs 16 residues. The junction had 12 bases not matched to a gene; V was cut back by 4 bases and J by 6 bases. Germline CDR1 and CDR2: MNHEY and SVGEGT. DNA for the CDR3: TGTGCCAGCAGTTCCCAAAAGGGGGACAGGGTTCATGGCTACACCTTC. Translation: CASSSQKGDRVHGYTF.

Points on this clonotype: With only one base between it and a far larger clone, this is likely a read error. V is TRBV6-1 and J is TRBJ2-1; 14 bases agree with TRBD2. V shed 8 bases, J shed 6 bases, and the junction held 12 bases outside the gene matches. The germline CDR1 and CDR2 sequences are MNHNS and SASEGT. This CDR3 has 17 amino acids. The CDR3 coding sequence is TGTGCCAGCGGGACCCTCGGGACTAGCGGGAGAGGCAATGAGCAGTTCTTC. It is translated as CASGTLGTSGRGNEQFF.

For the CDR3, the DNA is TGTGCCAGCAGTGAACCCGGGTTGGTTAATGAAAAACTGTTTTTT. Encoded protein: CASSEPGLVNEKLFF. The rearrangement joins TRBV6-2 or TRBV6-3 to TRBJ1-4; D call uncertain. The CDR3 is made up of 15 amino acids. V was shortened by 5 bases and J by 4 bases, with 14 bases between the two germline ends. The germline CDR1 and CDR2 sequences are MNHEY and SVGEGT.

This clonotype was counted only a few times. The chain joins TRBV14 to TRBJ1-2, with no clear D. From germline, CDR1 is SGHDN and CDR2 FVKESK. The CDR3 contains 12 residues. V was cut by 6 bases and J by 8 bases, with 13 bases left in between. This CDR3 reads CASSSGGPGYTF. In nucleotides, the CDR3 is TGTGCCAGCAGTTCAGGTGGTCCGGGCTACACCTTC.

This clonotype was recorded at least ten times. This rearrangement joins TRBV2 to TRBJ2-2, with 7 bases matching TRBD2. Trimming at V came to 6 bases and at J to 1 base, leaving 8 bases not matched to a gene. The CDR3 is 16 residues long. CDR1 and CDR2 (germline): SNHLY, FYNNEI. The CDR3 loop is CASREGLAGNTGELFF. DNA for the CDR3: TGTGCCAGCAGGGAGGGATTAGCGGGGAACACCGGGGAGCTGTTTTTT.

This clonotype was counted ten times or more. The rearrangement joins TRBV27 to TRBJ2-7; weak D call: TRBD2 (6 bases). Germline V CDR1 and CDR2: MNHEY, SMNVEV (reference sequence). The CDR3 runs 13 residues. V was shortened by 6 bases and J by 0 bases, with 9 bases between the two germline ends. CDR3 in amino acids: CASRAGSSYEQYF. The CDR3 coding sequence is TGTGCCAGCAGGGCGGGGAGCTCCTACGAGCAGTACTTC.

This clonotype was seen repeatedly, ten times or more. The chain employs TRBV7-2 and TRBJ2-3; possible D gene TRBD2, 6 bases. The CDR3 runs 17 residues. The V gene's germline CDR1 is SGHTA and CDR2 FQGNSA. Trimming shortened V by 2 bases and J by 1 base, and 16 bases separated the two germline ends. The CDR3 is CASSLRPTRRGTDTQYF. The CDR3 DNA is TGTGCCAGCAGCTTAAGACCGACTAGACGTGGCACAGATACGCAGTATTTT.

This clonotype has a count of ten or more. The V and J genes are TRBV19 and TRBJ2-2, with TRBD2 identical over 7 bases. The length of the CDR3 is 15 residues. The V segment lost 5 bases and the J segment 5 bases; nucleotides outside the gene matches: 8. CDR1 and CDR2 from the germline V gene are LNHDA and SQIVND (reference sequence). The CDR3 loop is CASSLRAGWTGELFF. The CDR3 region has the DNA TGTGCCAGTAGTCTCCGAGCGGGGTGGACCGGGGAGCTGTTTTTT. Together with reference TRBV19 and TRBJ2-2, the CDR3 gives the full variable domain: DGGITQSPKYLFRKEGQNVTLSCEQNLNHDAMYWYRQDPGQGLRLIYYSQIVNDFQKGDIAEGYSVSREKKESFPLTVTSAQKNPTAFYLCASSLRAGWTGELFFGEGSRLTVL.

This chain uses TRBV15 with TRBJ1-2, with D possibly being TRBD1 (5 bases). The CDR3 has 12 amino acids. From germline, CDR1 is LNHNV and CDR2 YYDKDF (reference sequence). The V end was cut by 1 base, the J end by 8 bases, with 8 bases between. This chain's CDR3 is CATSRVEGGYTF. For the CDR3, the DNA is TGTGCCACCAGCAGAGTGGAGGGGGGCTACACCTTC.

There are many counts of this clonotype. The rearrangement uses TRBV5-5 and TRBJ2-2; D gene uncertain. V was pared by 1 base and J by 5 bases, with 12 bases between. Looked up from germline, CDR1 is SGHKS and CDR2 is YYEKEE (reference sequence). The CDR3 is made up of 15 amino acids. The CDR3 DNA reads TGTGCCAGCAGCTTGCGGGTTGGTCCGACCGGGGAGCTGTTTTTT. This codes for CASSLRVGPTGELFF.

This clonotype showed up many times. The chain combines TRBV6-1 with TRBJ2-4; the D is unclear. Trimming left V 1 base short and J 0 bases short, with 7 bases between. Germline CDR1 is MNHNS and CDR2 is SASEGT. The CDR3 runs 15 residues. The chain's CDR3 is CASSEVRKAKNIQYF. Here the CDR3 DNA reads TGTGCCAGCAGTGAAGTGAGGAAAGCCAAAAACATTCAGTACTTC.

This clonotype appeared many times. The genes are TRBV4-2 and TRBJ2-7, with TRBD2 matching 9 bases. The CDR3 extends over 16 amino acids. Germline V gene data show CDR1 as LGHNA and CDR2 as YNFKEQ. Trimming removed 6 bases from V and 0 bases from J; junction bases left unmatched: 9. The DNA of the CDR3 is TGTGCCAGCAGTGGATTGGCTAGCGGGATCTCCTACGAGCAGTACTTC. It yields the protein CASSGLASGISYEQYF.

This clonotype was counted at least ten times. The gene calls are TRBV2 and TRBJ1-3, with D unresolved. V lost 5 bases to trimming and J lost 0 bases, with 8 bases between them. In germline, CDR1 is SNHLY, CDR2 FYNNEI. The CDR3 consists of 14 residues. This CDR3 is CASSPENSGNTIYF. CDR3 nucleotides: TGTGCCAGCAGTCCCGAGAACTCTGGAAACACCATATATTTT.

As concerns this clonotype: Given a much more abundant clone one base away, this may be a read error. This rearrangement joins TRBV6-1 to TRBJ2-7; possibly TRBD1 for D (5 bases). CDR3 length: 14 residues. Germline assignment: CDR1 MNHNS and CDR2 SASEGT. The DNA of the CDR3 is TGTGCCAGCAGTATCTACAAAGGGGTCTACGGGCAGTACTTC. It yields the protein CASSIYKGVYGQYF.

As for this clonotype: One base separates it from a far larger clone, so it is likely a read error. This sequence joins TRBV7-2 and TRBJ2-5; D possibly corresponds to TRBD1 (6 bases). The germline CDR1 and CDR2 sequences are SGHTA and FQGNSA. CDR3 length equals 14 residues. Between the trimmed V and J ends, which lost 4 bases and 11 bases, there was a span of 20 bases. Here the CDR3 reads CASSSRDRNNEQYF. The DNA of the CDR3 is TGTGCCAGCAGCTCCCGAGACAGGAACAATGAGCAGTACTTC.

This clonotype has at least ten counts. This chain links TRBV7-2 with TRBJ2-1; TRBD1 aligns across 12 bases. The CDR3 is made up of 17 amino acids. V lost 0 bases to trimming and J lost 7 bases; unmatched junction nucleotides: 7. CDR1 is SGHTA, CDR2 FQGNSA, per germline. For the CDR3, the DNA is TGTGCCAGCAGCTTAGCGGGGACAGGGGGCGCGGTTAATGAGCAGTTCTTC. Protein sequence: CASSLAGTGGAVNEQFF.

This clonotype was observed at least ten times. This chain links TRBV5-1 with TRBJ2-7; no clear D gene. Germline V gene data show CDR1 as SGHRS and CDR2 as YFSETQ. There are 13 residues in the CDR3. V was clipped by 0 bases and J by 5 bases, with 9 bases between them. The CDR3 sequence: CASSLAVGNEQYF. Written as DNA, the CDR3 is TGCGCCAGCAGCTTGGCCGTGGGGAACGAGCAGTACTTC.

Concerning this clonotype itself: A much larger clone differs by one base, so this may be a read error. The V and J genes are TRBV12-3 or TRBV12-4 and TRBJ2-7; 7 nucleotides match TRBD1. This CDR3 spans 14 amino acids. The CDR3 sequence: CAGSSGTVIYEQYF. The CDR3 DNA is TGTGCCGGCAGTTCCGGGACAGTGATCTACGAGCAGTACTTC.

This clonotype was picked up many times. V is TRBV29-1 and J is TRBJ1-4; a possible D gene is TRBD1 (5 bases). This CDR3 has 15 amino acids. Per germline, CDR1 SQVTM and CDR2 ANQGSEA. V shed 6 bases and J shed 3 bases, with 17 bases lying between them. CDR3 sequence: CSVGGGYMANEKLFF. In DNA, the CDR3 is TGCAGCGTCGGTGGGGGGTACATGGCTAATGAAAAACTGTTTTTT.

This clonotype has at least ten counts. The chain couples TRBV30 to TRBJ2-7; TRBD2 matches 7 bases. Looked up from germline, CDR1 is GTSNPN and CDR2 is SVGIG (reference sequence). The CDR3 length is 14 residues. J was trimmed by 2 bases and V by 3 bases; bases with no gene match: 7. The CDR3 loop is CAWRGLSSTYEQYF. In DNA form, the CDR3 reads TGTGCCTGGAGGGGACTAAGCAGTACCTACGAGCAGTACTTC.

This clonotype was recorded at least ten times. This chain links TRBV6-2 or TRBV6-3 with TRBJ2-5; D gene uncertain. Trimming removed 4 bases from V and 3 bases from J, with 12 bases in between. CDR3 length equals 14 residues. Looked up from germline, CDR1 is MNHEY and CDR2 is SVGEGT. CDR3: CASSWDSAKETQYF. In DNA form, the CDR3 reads TGTGCCAGCAGTTGGGATTCGGCCAAAGAGACCCAGTACTTC.

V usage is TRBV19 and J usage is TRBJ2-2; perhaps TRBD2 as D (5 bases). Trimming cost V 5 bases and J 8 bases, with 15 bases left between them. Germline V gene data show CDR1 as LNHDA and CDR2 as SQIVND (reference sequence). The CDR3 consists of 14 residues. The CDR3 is CASSRGSAVGELFF. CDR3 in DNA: TGTGCCAGTAGTCGGGGATCGGCCGTGGGGGAGCTGTTTTTT.